Given below is one TCR beta chain in context. Its antigen is still unknown. These data belong to a study of PD-1 blockade in classical Hodgkin lymphoma. Points from the study as a whole: The study reported lower baseline TCR diversity in newly diagnosed patients than in healthy donors.

This CDR3 comprises 13 residues. CDR1 MGHRA and CDR2 YSYEKL come from the germline V gene. With V trimmed by 5 bases and J by 3 bases, 3 bases remained unmatched. Assay used: immunoSEQ multiplex PCR; TCRdb lists only in-frame clones, some missing. The repertoire holds more than 85,000 clones, roughly 91% seen once, with roughly 3% in the top ten. All trial patients relapsed after autologous stem cell transplantation. Sample: peripheral blood mononuclear cells (PBMCs), taken before the second cycle of nivolumab. The origin of this receptor is a human donor with classical Hodgkin lymphoma. The chain joins TRBV4-1 to TRBJ2-7; TRBD1 matches 8 bases. DNA for the CDR3: TGCGCCAGCAGCTACAGGGGGAACTACGAGCAGTACTTC. Translation gives CASSYRGNYEQYF.